Each of the 15 T cell receptor beta chains below was sequenced from the same sample in a study. In TCRdb, the RT-PCR reads were re-called with MiXCR into one record per CDR3 protein. The table has 550,000 to 750,000 distinct CDR3 sequences, more than 13% seen once; the top ten hold roughly 3.6%. The sample consisted of memory CD4+ T cells from blood. The receptors come from a female donor in good health, serving as a healthy control.

The chain combines TRBV5-1 with TRBJ1-1, with D uncertain. The length of the CDR3 is 16 residues. Between the trimmed V and J ends, which lost 4 bases and 5 bases, there was a span of 21 bases. CDR1 SGHRS and CDR2 YFSETQ come from the germline V gene. Here the CDR3 reads CASSREALGSGTEAFF. For the CDR3, the DNA is TGCGCCAGCAGCCGGGAAGCATTGGGGTCCGGGACTGAAGCTTTCTTT.

This clonotype was recorded a few times. The rearrangement joins TRBV7-2 to TRBJ2-7; 14 nucleotides match TRBD2. With V trimmed by 2 bases and J by 5 bases, 2 bases remained unmatched. Germline V gives CDR1 SGHTA, CDR2 FQGNSA. The CDR3 loop spans 15 amino acids. CDR3 in DNA: TGTGCCAGCAGCTTAATGGGACTAGCGGGAGACGAGCAGTACTTC. Protein: CASSLMGLAGDEQYF.

The chain combines TRBV20-1 with TRBJ2-1; 10 bases map to TRBD2. The CDR3 extends over 17 amino acids. The germline V gene encodes CDR1 DFQATT and CDR2 SNEGSKA (reference sequence). After removal of 0 bases from V and 6 bases from J, the junction contained 11 bases not matched to a gene. The CDR3 coding sequence is TGCAGTGCTAGAGAATCGGCATTAGCGGGAGGAGGCAATGAGCAGTTCTTC. As protein: CSARESALAGGGNEQFF.

This clonotype was observed many times. The chain links TRBV7-2 to TRBJ2-7, with TRBD2 matching over 7 bases. This CDR3 has 15 amino acids. V was clipped by 3 bases and J by 2 bases; unmatched bases: 7. In germline, CDR1 is SGHTA, CDR2 FQGNSA. The CDR3 sequence: CASSLVSSGPYEQYF. CDR3 DNA: TGTGCCAGCAGCTTGGTCTCTAGCGGTCCCTACGAGCAGTACTTC.

The CDR3 loop reads CASSYSSVYNEQFF. The CDR3 nucleotides read TGTGCCAGCAGTTACTCGAGCGTCTACAATGAGCAGTTCTTC. The chain joins TRBV6-5 to TRBJ2-1; D not resolved. Trimming stripped 0 bases from V and 3 bases from J, with 6 bases between. The CDR3 length is 14 residues. Germline CDR1 MNHEY, CDR2 SVGAGI.

J is TRBJ1-1 and V is TRBV12-3 or TRBV12-4; D not certain. This CDR3 has 14 amino acids. Trimming removed 6 bases at V and 0 bases at J, with 11 bases between. DNA of the CDR3: TGTGCCAGCAGGCCCAACGTGGTGAACACTGAAGCTTTCTTT. Translating it yields CASRPNVVNTEAFF.

The rearrangement links TRBV11-2 to TRBJ2-1, with TRBD1 matching over 7 bases. J gave up 13 bases and V 5 bases, and 17 bases lay outside the gene matches. The CDR3 has 15 amino acids. Germline V gives CDR1 SGHAT, CDR2 FQNNGV. CDR3 sequence (DNA): TGTGCCAGCAGCGCACAAATTGGACAGGAAGGGTCCCAGTTCTTC. Its protein product is CASSAQIGQEGSQFF.

In this sample, this clonotype turned up once. The genes are TRBV15 and TRBJ1-1; D is perhaps TRBD1 (5 bases). The CDR3 is 13 amino acids. Germline V gene sequence: CDR1 LNHNV, CDR2 YYDKDF (reference sequence). The germline V and J ends were trimmed by 7 bases and 6 bases, with 15 bases remaining between them. The CDR3 is CATKTGRGSEAFF. DNA for the CDR3: TGTGCCACCAAGACGGGGCGGGGTTCTGAAGCTTTCTTT. Based on the CDR3 plus reference TRBV15 and TRBJ1-1, the full variable domain is DAMVIQNPRYQVTQFGKPVTLSCSQTLNHNVMYWYQQKSSQAPKLLFHYYDKDFNNEADTPDNFQSRRPNTSFCFLDIRSPGLGDTAMYLCATKTGRGSEAFFGQGTRLTVV.

This clonotype was observed a few times. The chain combines TRBV3-1 with TRBJ1-1, with D unresolved. Trimming shortened V by 1 base and J by 1 base, and 7 bases separated the two germline ends. CDR1 is LGHDT and CDR2 is YNNKEL in the germline V gene (reference sequence). The CDR3 has 14 residues. For the CDR3, the DNA is TGTGCCAGCAGCCAAGGAGAGGGGAACACTGAAGCTTTCTTT. Protein: CASSQGEGNTEAFF.

This chain links TRBV10-3 with TRBJ2-5; TRBD2 agrees at 10 bases. The CDR3 is 15 residues long. J gave up 4 bases and V 5 bases, and 7 bases lay outside the gene matches. Germline V CDR1 and CDR2: ENHRY, SYGVKD. The CDR3 coding sequence is TGTGCCATCAGTCCAACCCTAGCGGGAGCAGAGACCCAGTACTTC. Encoded protein: CAISPTLAGAETQYF.

This clonotype has at least ten counts. The genes are TRBV27 and TRBJ1-1, with a weak D call TRBD1 (6 bases). CDR3 length equals 14 residues. CDR1 and CDR2 from the germline V gene are MNHEY and SMNVEV (reference sequence). The V end lost 4 bases, the J end lost 4 bases, and 13 bases lay between the germline ends. CDR3 in amino acids: CASSSHRAGTEAFF. CDR3 sequence (DNA): TGTGCCAGCAGTTCGCACAGGGCGGGCACTGAAGCTTTCTTT.

The table lists this clonotype with many counts. The chain uses TRBV27 and TRBJ2-3, with D maybe TRBD1 (5 bases). This CDR3 spans 13 amino acids. Trimming removed 6 bases at V and 2 bases at J, with 9 bases between. CDR1 and CDR2 (germline): MNHEY, SMNVEV (reference sequence). CDR3 sequence reads: CASRTVATDTQYF. In nucleotides, the CDR3 is TGTGCCAGCAGGACAGTCGCCACAGATACGCAGTATTTT.

This clonotype was detected a few times. DNA of the CDR3: TGCAGTGTGGAGGGGGGAGGAACCTACGAGCAGTACTTC. It translates to CSVEGGGTYEQYF. The chain recombines TRBV20-1 with TRBJ2-7; either TRBD1 or TRBD2 may supply D (6 bases each). The CDR3 covers 13 residues. Trimming took 7 bases from V and 2 from J, leaving 15 bases between them. Germline loops: CDR1 DFQATT, CDR2 SNEGSKA (reference sequence).

The table lists this clonotype with many counts. The J gene is TRBJ1-3, the V gene TRBV5-1, with D unclear. Trimming took 3 bases from V and 0 from J, leaving 13 bases between them. This CDR3 region has 16 residues. Germline V gene data show CDR1 as SGHRS and CDR2 as YFSETQ. CDR3 DNA sequence: TGCGCCAGCAGCTCGGACCGGACGGACTCTGGAAACACCATATATTTT. Encoded protein: CASSSDRTDSGNTIYF.

This chain connects TRBV14 to TRBJ2-3, with 9 bases aligning to TRBD2. This CDR3 is built from 16 residues. Germline loops: CDR1 SGHDN, CDR2 FVKESK. V lost 4 bases and J lost 3; bases outside the gene matches: 8. The CDR3 region is CASSLGLAGWTDTQYF. The CDR3, as DNA: TGTGCCAGCAGCCTCGGTCTAGCGGGATGGACAGATACGCAGTATTTT. The full variable domain, rest sourced from reference TRBV14 and TRBJ2-3, is EAGVTQFPSHSVIEKGQTVTLRCDPISGHDNLYWYRRVMGKEIKFLLHFVKESKQDESGMPNNRFLAERTGGTYSTLKVQPAELEDSGVYFCASSLGLAGWTDTQYFGPGTRLTVL.